Shown below are 20 T cell receptor beta chains from a single sample sequenced in a study of technical replicates of blood from a few donors. Sequenced by immunoSEQ multiplex PCR; TCRdb stores in-frame clones only, minus some. The sample carries over 50,000 clones, approximately 83% recorded once. The sample comprised PBMCs. These receptors came from a human donor in good health. Some clones in this sample may be carry-over from other donors' samples.

The V gene is TRBV6-6, the J gene TRBJ2-7; 7 nucleotides align to TRBD1. CDR1 and CDR2 (germline): MNHNY, SVGAGI (reference sequence). The CDR3 extends over 16 amino acids. V lost 0 bases and J lost 2; bases outside the gene matches: 7. CDR3 residues: CASSYSTGQKAYEQYF. In DNA form, the CDR3 reads TGTGCCAGCAGTTACTCGACAGGGCAGAAAGCCTACGAGCAGTACTTC.

The V gene is TRBV7-2, the J gene TRBJ1-3; 7 bases line up with TRBD1. Trimming removed 2 bases from V and 2 bases from J; junction bases left unmatched: 15. This CDR3 has 19 amino acids. Germline V CDR1 and CDR2: SGHTA, FQGNSA. The CDR3 bases are TGTGCCAGCAGCTTACGAAGCACGACAGGGAGATTCGCTGGAAACACCATATATTTT. Protein: CASSLRSTTGRFAGNTIYF. Full variable domain (missing parts from reference TRBV7-2 and TRBJ1-3): GAGVSQSPSNKVTEKGKDVELRCDPISGHTALYWYRQSLGQGLEFLIYFQGNSAPDKSGLPSDRFSAERTGGSVSTLTIQRTQQEDSAVYLCASSLRSTTGRFAGNTIYFGEGSWLTVV.

The rearrangement links TRBV6-6 to TRBJ1-4, with TRBD1 matching over 7 bases. The CDR3 sequence is 16 residues long. V shed 6 bases and J 0 bases; nucleotides not matched to a gene: 7. Germline CDR1 reads MNHNY; CDR2 reads SVGAGI (reference sequence). CDR3 DNA sequence: TGTGCCAGCAGCTCGGGACAGTTCGCAACTAATGAAAAACTGTTTTTT. Translation: CASSSGQFATNEKLFF.

This clone was detected only once. The chain is built from TRBV7-9 and TRBJ1-6; 12 nucleotides match TRBD1. After removal of 6 bases from V and 8 bases from J, the junction contained 5 bases not matched to a gene. Per the germline V gene, CDR1 is SEHNR and CDR2 is FQNEAQ (reference sequence). The CDR3 runs to 15 residues. CDR3: CASRRGQGADSPLHF. The DNA for the CDR3 is TGTGCCAGCAGGCGGGGACAGGGGGCGGATTCACCCCTCCACTTT.

V gene TRBV19 combines with J gene TRBJ1-1, with 7 positions matching TRBD1. The V gene end was trimmed by 1 base and the J gene end by 4 bases; junction bases not matched to a gene: 33. Germline CDR1 and CDR2: LNHDA and SQIVND (reference sequence). The CDR3 has 24 amino acids. The CDR3 DNA reads as TGTGCCAGTAGTATAGGAAGCGGGCGTACCCTTTCTATCCAAGTGACAGGGTCGAGCACTGAAGCTTTCTTT. Protein: CASSIGSGRTLSIQVTGSSTEAFF.

The CDR3 loop is CASRTRGNTEAFF. CDR3 nucleotide sequence: TGTGCCAGCAGGACGCGGGGGAACACTGAAGCTTTCTTT. The chain uses TRBV2 and TRBJ1-1; D gene ambiguous. This CDR3 is 13 amino acids long. Germline V lookup: CDR1 SNHLY, CDR2 FYNNEI. V was clipped by 6 bases and J by 1 base, with 9 bases between them.

This clone has just one count. This chain links TRBV30 with TRBJ2-2; D is possibly TRBD2 (5 bases). The V gene lost 0 bases and the J gene lost 5 bases, with 13 bases spanning the gap. The CDR3 is 15 residues long. Germline V CDR1 and CDR2: GTSNPN, SVGIG (reference sequence). CDR3 bases: TGTGCCTGGAGTGTATGGCCCCCGGGAACCGGGGAGCTGTTTTTT. Protein: CAWSVWPPGTGELFF.

In its sample, this clone was seen once. The chain couples TRBV6-1 to TRBJ1-5, with TRBD1 matching 8 bases. V was clipped by 0 bases and J by 1 base; unmatched bases: 2. Germline V gene sequence: CDR1 MNHNS, CDR2 SASEGT. This CDR3 region has 16 residues. The CDR3 sequence is CASSEADRGSNQPQHF. CDR3 coding DNA: TGTGCCAGCAGTGAAGCCGACAGGGGAAGCAATCAGCCCCAGCATTTT.

The V gene is TRBV7-9, the J gene TRBJ2-2; tentatively, D is TRBD1 (5 bases). Germline CDR1 and CDR2: SEHNR and FQNEAQ (reference sequence). This CDR3 is built from 15 residues. Trimming took 2 bases from V and 4 from J, leaving 11 bases between them. The CDR3 protein is CASSLRQGGTGELFF. CDR3 in DNA: TGTGCCAGCAGCTTAAGGCAGGGTGGCACCGGGGAGCTGTTTTTT.

The chain is built from TRBV2 and TRBJ2-2, with 11 bases fitting TRBD1. The CDR3 is made up of 14 amino acids. V shed 6 bases and J 4 bases; nucleotides not matched to a gene: 1. Germline-derived CDR1 and CDR2 are SNHLY and FYNNEI. The CDR3 spells CASSGQGATGELFF. CDR3 nucleotide sequence: TGTGCCAGCAGCGGACAGGGGGCCACCGGGGAGCTGTTTTTT.

This clone was observed a few times. V and J are TRBV27 and TRBJ2-1; tentative D call: TRBD1 (6 bases). The length of the CDR3 is 14 residues. Trimming removed 1 base from V and 8 bases from J, with 12 bases in between. Per the germline V gene, CDR1 is MNHEY and CDR2 is SMNVEV (reference sequence). CDR3 coding DNA: TGTGCCAGCAGTTTATATAAGGGGGTCTATGAGCAGTTCTTC. This gives the protein CASSLYKGVYEQFF.

This clone is a singleton in its sample. This CDR3 reads CASSLVPSYNEQFF. The CDR3 DNA is TGTGCCAGCAGTCTTGTCCCCTCGTACAATGAGCAGTTCTTC. The chain is built from TRBV6-5 and TRBJ2-1; unclear D gene. V lost 5 bases and J lost 4, with 12 bases in between. The CDR3 is made up of 14 amino acids. Germline CDR1 is MNHEY and CDR2 is SVGAGI.

V and J are TRBV5-1 and TRBJ2-1; 8 nucleotides line up with TRBD2. Germline-derived CDR1 and CDR2 are SGHRS and YFSETQ. Germline trimming cut 4 bases from V and 10 bases from J; bases unmatched to any gene: 13. This CDR3 spans 15 amino acids. CDR3 residues: CASSESYPIAGEQFF. The CDR3 coding sequence is TGCGCCAGCAGCGAATCATATCCTATAGCGGGGGAGCAGTTCTTC.

This clone was counted between two and nine times. The chain is built from TRBV29-1 and TRBJ1-1; D unclear. The CDR3 extends over 13 amino acids. V lost 6 bases, J lost 4 bases, and 15 bases lay in between. CDR1 is SQVTM, CDR2 ANQGSEA, per germline. CDR3 protein: CSVLTDKTTEAFF. The DNA for the CDR3 is TGCAGCGTGCTAACCGACAAGACCACTGAAGCTTTCTTT.

This clone was recorded only once. CDR3 protein: CASSPDRETQYF. CDR3 nucleotide sequence: TGTGCCAGCAGTCCGGACAGGGAGACCCAGTACTTC. The rearrangement joins TRBV11-3 to TRBJ2-5, with 7 bases lining up with TRBD1. Looked up from germline, CDR1 is SGHNT and CDR2 is YENEEA. Trimming at V came to 6 bases and at J to 5 bases, leaving 3 bases not matched to a gene. The CDR3 sequence is 12 residues long.

The V and J genes are TRBV10-3 and TRBJ1-6; 9 positions match TRBD1. J gave up 5 bases and V 6 bases, and 8 bases lay outside the gene matches. Germline values: CDR1 ENHRY, CDR2 SYGVKD. This CDR3 is 16 amino acids long. CDR3 amino acids: CAISGSDRGDNSPLHF. The CDR3 nucleotides read TGTGCCATCAGCGGATCCGACAGGGGGGATAATTCACCCCTCCACTTT.

Of note for this clone: A junction end diverges from the germline sequence, so it may reflect a read error. The chain recombines TRBV7-6 with TRBJ2-7; TRBD1 matches at 11 bases. Germline assignment: CDR1 SGHVS and CDR2 FNYEAQ. The CDR3 sequence is 18 residues long. The CDR3 nucleotides are TGTGCCAGCAGCCTAGCCGAGGACAGGGGGCAGCCCACGGACGAGCAGTACTTC. It specifies CASSLAEDRGQPTDEQYF.

The V gene is TRBV2, the J gene TRBJ2-5, with D unclear. The CDR3 covers 12 residues. Looked up from germline, CDR1 is SNHLY and CDR2 is FYNNEI. V lost 4 bases, J lost 7 bases, and 10 bases lay in between. The CDR3 region is CASSVGSGTQYF. CDR3 nucleotide sequence: TGTGCCAGCAGTGTTGGGTCAGGGACCCAGTACTTC.

The chain links TRBV5-1 to TRBJ1-2; 9 nucleotides match TRBD1. The V gene end was trimmed by 7 bases and the J gene end by 7 bases; junction bases not matched to a gene: 8. This CDR3 is 13 amino acids long. Germline values: CDR1 SGHRS, CDR2 YFSETQ. The CDR3 here is CASRPGTGIGYTF. CDR3 nucleotide sequence: TGCGCCAGCCGACCTGGGACAGGGATTGGCTACACCTTC.

The genes are TRBV27 and TRBJ2-7; D is unresolved. Germline V lookup: CDR1 MNHEY, CDR2 SMNVEV (reference sequence). V gave up 5 bases and J gave up 1 base, with 9 bases separating them. CDR3 size: 13 residues. Here the CDR3 DNA reads TGTGCCAGCAGTCAGACTGTATCCTACGAGCAGTACTTC. Its protein is CASSQTVSYEQYF.